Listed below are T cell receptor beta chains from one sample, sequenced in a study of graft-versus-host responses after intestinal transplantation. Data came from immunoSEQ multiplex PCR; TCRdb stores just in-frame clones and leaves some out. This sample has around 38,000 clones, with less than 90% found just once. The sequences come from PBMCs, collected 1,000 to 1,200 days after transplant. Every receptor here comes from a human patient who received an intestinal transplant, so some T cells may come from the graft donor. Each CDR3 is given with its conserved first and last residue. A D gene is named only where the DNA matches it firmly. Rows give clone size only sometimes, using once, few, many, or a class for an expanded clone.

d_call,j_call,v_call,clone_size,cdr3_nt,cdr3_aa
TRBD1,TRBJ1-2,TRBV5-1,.,TGCGCCAGCAGCCAAGCAGGGGGCACGGGCGGCTACACCTTC,CASSQAGGTGGYTF
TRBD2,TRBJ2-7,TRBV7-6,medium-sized,TGTGCCAGCAGCTTAGCCCAGGTCGGGGGGAACGAGCAGTACTTC,CASSLAQVGGNEQYF
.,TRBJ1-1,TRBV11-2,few,TGTGCCAGCAGCTTAGATTATGCCACTGAAGCTTTCTTT,CASSLDYATEAFF
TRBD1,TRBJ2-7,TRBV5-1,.,TGCGCCAGCAGCAACGGACAGGGAACCTACGAGCAGTACTTC,CASSNGQGTYEQYF
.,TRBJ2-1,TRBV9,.,TGTGCCAGTAACCCCTTAGGAAGGCCCTACAATGAGCAGTTCTTC,CASNPLGRPYNEQFF
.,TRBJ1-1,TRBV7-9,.,TGTGCCAGCAGCGCCGCCACAGGCAAGATGAACACTGAAGCTTTCTTT,CASSAATGKMNTEAFF
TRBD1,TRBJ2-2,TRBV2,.,TGTGCCAGCAGCCGACAGGGGACGAACACCGGGGAGCTGTTTTTT,CASSRQGTNTGELFF
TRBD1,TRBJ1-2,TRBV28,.,TGTGCCAGCACCCTGACAGGGAACGGCTACACCTTC,CASTLTGNGYTF
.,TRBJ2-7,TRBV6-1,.,TGTGCCAGCAGTGGGTTCGGGTACGAGCAGTACTTC,CASSGFGYEQYF
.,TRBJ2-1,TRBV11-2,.,TGTGCCAGCAGCCGAGCCGGGGTCCTCTCCTACAATGAGCAGTTCTTC,CASSRAGVLSYNEQFF
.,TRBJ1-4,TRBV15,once,TGTGCCACCAGCAGATCCAGAATTACAACTAATGAAAAACTGTTTTTT,CATSRSRITTNEKLFF